This TCR beta chain was sequenced for a study of T-cell memory formation after mild COVID-19. Study-level findings and limits: CD4+ contracting clones were mainly CM and EM; CD8+ ones, EMRA. Nothing showed for sure that second-wave clones peaking on day 37 were SARS-CoV-2 specific. Clones that got smaller from day 15 to 85 had even CD4/CD8, while clones growing later tipped toward CD4+.

Comment on this clonotype: As yet, its antigen is unknown.

TCRdb itself ran the 5' RACE reads through MiXCR, one entry per CDR3 protein. Seen here are 200,000 to 300,000 distinct CDR3 sequences, just over 15% observed once, and the top ten hold 2.1%. V was pared by 4 bases and J by 0 bases, with 17 bases between. Looked up from germline, CDR1 is SNHLY and CDR2 is FYNNEI. This CDR3 has 17 residues. V is TRBV2 and J is TRBJ2-3; D not certain. The sample consisted of PBMCs or a T cell subset sorted from them (not recorded which). This clonotype was obtained from an adult woman who had mild COVID-19 (a few samples of this study predate the infection). Cell type and time point are not known. The CDR3 loop reads CASSVARTTPSTDTQYF. CDR3 sequence (DNA): TGTGCCAGCAGTGTGGCAAGGACGACTCCTAGCACAGATACGCAGTATTTT.